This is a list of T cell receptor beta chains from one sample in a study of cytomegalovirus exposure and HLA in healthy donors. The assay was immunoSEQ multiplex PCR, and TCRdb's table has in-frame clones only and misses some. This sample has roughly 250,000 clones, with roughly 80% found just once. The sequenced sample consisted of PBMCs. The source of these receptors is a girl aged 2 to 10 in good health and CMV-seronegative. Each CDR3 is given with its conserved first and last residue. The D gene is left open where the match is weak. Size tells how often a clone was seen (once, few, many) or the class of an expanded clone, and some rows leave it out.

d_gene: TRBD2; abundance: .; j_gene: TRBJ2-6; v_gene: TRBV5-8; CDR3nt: TGTGCCAGCAGCTGGGGGGGTGGGGCCAACGTCCTGACTTTC; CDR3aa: CASSWGGGANVLTF
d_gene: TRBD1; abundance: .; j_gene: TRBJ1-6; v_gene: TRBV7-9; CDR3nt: TGTGCCAGCAGCTCCCCGGGACAGCGGAATTCACCCCTCCACTTT; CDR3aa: CASSSPGQRNSPLHF
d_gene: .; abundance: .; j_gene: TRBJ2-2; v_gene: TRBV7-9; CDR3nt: TGTGCCAGCAGCCTCGGGTGGACAGTCGGCACCGGGGAGCTGTTTTTT; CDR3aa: CASSLGWTVGTGELFF
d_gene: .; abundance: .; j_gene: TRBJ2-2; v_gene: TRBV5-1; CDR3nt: TGCGCCAGCAGCTTGTTGCGTTACTATTACACCGGGGAGCTGTTTTTT; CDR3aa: CASSLLRYYYTGELFF
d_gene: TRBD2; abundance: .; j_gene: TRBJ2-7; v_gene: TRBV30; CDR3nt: TGTGCCTGGAGTGAGCGGGGTGAGCAGTACTTC; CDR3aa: CAWSERGEQYF
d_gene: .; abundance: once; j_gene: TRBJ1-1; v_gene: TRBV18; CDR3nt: TGTGCCAGCTCACCACAGGGGGTAGCTGAAGCTTTCTTT; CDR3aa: CASSPQGVAEAFF
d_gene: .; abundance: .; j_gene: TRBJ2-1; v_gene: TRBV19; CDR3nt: TGTGCCAGTAGTATAGACCAGGGAATTGAGCAGTTCTTC; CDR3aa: CASSIDQGIEQFF
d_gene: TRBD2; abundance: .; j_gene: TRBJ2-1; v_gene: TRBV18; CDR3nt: TGTGCCAGCTCACCAAGGACTAGCGGGGGACCTGAGCAGTTCTTC; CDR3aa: CASSPRTSGGPEQFF
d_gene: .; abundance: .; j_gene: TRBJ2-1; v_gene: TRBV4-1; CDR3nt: TGCGCCAGCAGCCAAGAAACGGGACATACCCTTTCCTACAATGAGCAGTTCTTC; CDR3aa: CASSQETGHTLSYNEQFF
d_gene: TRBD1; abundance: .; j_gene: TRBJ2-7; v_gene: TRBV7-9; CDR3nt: TGTGCCAGCAGCTTATCGGGACAGGGATACGAGCAGTACTTC; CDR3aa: CASSLSGQGYEQYF
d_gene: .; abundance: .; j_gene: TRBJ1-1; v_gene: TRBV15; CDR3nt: TGTGCCACCAGCGTCCAAGGACAGTGGGACACTGAAGCTTTCTTT; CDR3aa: CATSVQGQWDTEAFF
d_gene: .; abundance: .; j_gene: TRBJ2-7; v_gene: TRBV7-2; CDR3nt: TGTGCCAGCAGCCCTCCCTCCACAGTAGATCGCTACTACGAGCAGTACTTC; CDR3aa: CASSPPSTVDRYYEQYF
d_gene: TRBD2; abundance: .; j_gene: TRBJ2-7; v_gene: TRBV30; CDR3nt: TGTGCCTGGAAGCGGCGGGGGGGGGACGAGCAGTACTTC; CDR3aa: CAWKRRGGDEQYF
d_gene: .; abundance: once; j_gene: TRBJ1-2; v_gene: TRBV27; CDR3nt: TGTGCCAGCAGTCGGACAGCCCGGCGGGGCTACACCTTC; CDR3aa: CASSRTARRGYTF
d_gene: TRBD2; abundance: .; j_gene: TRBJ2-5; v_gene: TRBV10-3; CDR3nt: TGTGCCATCAGCCCGACTAGCAGGTTCGAGACCCAGTACTTC; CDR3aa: CAISPTSRFETQYF
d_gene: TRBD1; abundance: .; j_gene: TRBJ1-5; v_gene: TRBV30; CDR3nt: TGTGCCTGGAGTTCGGGACAGGGGTATCAGCCCCAGCATTTT; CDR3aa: CAWSSGQGYQPQHF
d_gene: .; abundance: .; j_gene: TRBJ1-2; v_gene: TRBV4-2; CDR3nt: TGTGCCAGCATGGGGGGACCGCCTCGCGCTAACTATGGCTACACCTTC; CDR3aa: CASMGGPPRANYGYTF
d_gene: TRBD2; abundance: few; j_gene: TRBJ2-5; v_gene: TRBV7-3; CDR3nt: TGTGCCAGCAGCGGAACTAGCGGGAGTGGGACCCAGTACTTC; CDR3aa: CASSGTSGSGTQYF
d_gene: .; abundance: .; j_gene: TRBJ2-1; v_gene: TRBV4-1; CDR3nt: TGCGCCAGCAGCCAAAGTGCGGACAGCTACAATGAGCAGTTCTTC; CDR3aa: CASSQSADSYNEQFF
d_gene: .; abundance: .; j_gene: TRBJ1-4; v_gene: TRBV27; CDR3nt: TGTGCCAGCAATGCGGTTCGAGAAAAACTGTTTTTT; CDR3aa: CASNAVREKLFF
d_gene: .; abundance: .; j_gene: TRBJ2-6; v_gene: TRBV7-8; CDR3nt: TGTGCCAGCAGCTCTAGAGGTGGAATCCCTGGGGCCAACGTCCTGACTTTC; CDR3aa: CASSSRGGIPGANVLTF
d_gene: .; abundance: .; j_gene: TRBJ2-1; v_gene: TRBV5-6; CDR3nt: TGTGCCGGCAGCTTGGATCCAGCGGAAAGCTCCTACAATGAGCAGTTCTTC; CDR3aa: CAGSLDPAESSYNEQFF
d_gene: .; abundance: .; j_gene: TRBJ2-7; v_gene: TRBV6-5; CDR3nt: TGTGCCAGCAGCAAACAGGGCTACGAGCAGTACTTC; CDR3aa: CASSKQGYEQYF